The clone carrying this TCR beta chain was picked up a small number of times. The antigen is not known. The use of a sample-barcoded 5' primer and a J-beta primer mix characterized a second PCR of about 6 to 11 cycles. Researchers report that a template-switch adaptor with 12 random nucleotides tagged each cDNA molecule. Each CDR3 protein is one row after TCRdb ran MiXCR on the 5' RACE reads. The sample lists hundreds of thousands of distinct CDR3 sequences, roughly 50% occurring once. This sample was taken from a study of blood T cells in healthy people across ages. General study results and limits: Roughly linear declines in TCR beta diversity per million T cells occurred with age.

Each sample gave at least 7 million isolated PBMCs. The CDR3 is made up of 14 amino acids. Trimming removed 3 bases from V and 6 bases from J; junction bases left unmatched: 4. CDR1 is SGHRS, CDR2 YFSETQ, per germline. The receptor was isolated from a man younger than 45 in good health. Sequencing input: blood. V usage is TRBV5-1 and J usage is TRBJ2-2; 8 bases map to TRBD1. CDR3 sequence (DNA): TGCGCCAGCAGCTCGAGGACAGGGTCCGGGGAGCTGTTTTTT. Its translation: CASSSRTGSGELFF.